This T cell receptor (beta chain) was sequenced in a study of CD8+CD57+ T cells in acquired aplastic anemia. On the study more broadly: Across the sorted CD4+ and CD8+ cells, DNA amounts averaged around 3.2 ug. Study results and limitations: Any difference that existed in CD8+ Simpson's diversity between patients and controls was not significant.

This clonotype was counted at least ten times. Its specificity is not known. CDR3 length: 20 residues. In germline, CDR1 is KGHDR, CDR2 SFDVKD. Trimming cost V 4 bases and J 4 bases; bases outside gene matches: 23. The study profiled TCR beta VDJ and CDR3 using genomic DNA as template. TCRdb recomputed calls from the reads with MiXCR, one row per CDR3 protein. The repertoire consists of some 190,000 distinct CDR3 sequences, with 40% to 50% occurring once and the leading ten covering under 3%. This TCR derives from a human donor in good health. The specimen was sorted CD4+, CD8+, or CD8+CD57+ T cells (not recorded which) from PBMCs. J is TRBJ2-5 and V is TRBV24-1, with TRBD2 matching 7 bases. CDR3 in amino acids: CATSERTDTPGGSMRETQYF. In DNA, the CDR3 is TGTGCCACCAGTGAACGAACAGACACCCCTGGCGGGAGCATGAGAGAGACCCAGTACTTC.